This T cell receptor (beta chain) was retrieved from a study of shared clonotypes between healthy human individuals. Authors' processing steps: ImmunoSEQ yielded junction-only sequences lacking quality scores, so filtering differed. Libraries were prepared by immunoSEQ multiplex PCR; TCRdb keeps only in-frame clonotypes and omits some of them. Clone size and V and J calls were adopted from that table, with D and trimming inferred from the DNA. The sample gives some 1 million clones, under 80% of which show up once; approximately 1.5% is in the top ten. Note on this clone: The antigen remains unidentified.

Notes on the study in general: Relative to their counterparts shared across all four donors, non-shared clonotypes exhibited diminished generation probabilities.

Germline-derived CDR1 and CDR2 are SGHRS and YFSETQ. J gave up 0 bases and V 2 bases, and 7 bases lay outside the gene matches. The CDR3 length is 19 residues. The chain has TRBV5-1 and TRBJ2-1, with 14 bases that match TRBD2. The sample was memory CD4+ T cells sorted from blood. Noted subset: CD45RA-negative fraction. The TCR sequence derives from a man aged 18 to 30 in good health. CDR3 region: CASSFLGLAGGNSYNEQFF. CDR3 coding DNA: TGCGCCAGCAGCTTTCTCGGACTAGCGGGGGGTAACTCCTACAATGAGCAGTTCTTC.